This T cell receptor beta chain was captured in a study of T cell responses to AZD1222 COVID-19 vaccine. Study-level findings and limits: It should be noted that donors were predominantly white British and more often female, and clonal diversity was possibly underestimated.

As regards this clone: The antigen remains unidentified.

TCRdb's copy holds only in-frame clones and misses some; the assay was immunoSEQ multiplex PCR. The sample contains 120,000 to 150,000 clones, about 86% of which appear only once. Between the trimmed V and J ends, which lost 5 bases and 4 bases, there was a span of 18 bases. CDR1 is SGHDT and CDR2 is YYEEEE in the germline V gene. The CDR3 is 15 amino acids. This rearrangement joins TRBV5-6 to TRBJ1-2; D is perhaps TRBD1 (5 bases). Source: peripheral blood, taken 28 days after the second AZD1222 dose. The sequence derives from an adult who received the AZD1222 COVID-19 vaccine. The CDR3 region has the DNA TGTGCCAGCAGGGGGGTGGGTGCGGCTGGCTATGGCTACACCTTC. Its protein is CASRGVGAAGYGYTF.